The entry that follows covers one TCR beta chain sequence. Antigen specificity is unknown. The CDR3 contains 14 residues. Germline CDR1 and CDR2: LGHNA and YSLEER. The V gene lost 1 base and the J gene lost 3 bases, with 10 bases spanning the gap. PCR was performed using 60 Vbeta and 13 Jbeta primers. Libraries were prepared by immunoSEQ multiplex PCR; TCRdb keeps only in-frame clonotypes and omits some of them. The top ten hold roughly 4% of the sample, which has 270,000 or so clones, 80% to 90% seen once. This entry is derived from a study of cytomegalovirus exposure and HLA in healthy donors. Study-wide findings and caveats: Across all donors, roughly uniform sequencing depth was an assumption of the presence/absence analyses. Specific recognition of CMV antigens was confirmed in vitro for three chains (all CMV-associated).

This clonotype originated in a man in his forties in good health and CMV-seropositive. This sequence joins TRBV4-3 and TRBJ2-7; D is perhaps TRBD1 (5 bases). Sequencing input: PBMCs. CDR3 sequence reads: CASSQATEDYEQYF. CDR3 sequence (DNA): TGCGCCAGCAGCCAAGCGACAGAAGACTACGAGCAGTACTTC.